This T cell receptor (beta chain) is from a study of control samples from healthy donors and cancer patients (dated by TCRdb to 2018 to 2021). V lost 8 bases and J lost 6 bases; the stretch between them is 22 bases long. From its cysteine to its phenylalanine, the CDR3 spans 15 amino acids. The retained sequence is limited to the CDR3, 45 bases, with the frame set at the first base. As encoded in the germline V gene, CDR1 is MDHEN while CDR2 is SYDVKM. Library generation was performed with the immunoSEQ multiplex PCR assay. TCRdb re-hosts the immuneACCESS table, in-frame sequences only. Its copies lack some clones; in the studies checked, an unresolved V gene accounts for under half of them, and the cause for the rest is not known. This sample comprises fewer than 85,000 clones, 90% to 95% of them detected only once. The ten largest clones take up around 14% of the sample. In regard to this clone: This receptor's antigen is unknown. Base qualities are missing; no much larger clone stands one base away.

The sequence was obtained from a man aged 30-40 years in good health. The specimen was blood. The rearranged segments are TRBV28 and TRBJ1-2; D gene: possibly TRBD1, on 6 matching bases. The sequenced DNA is TGTGCCAGCTCCTCTGGTTCACAGGGAGGGGATGGCTACACCTTC. This encodes CASSSGSQGGDGYTF.